What follows is one T cell receptor beta chain and its context. The antigen remains unidentified. The CDR3 spans 17 residues. The data were taken from a study of shared clonotypes between healthy human individuals. About the research overall: The study enrolled a couple of women and three men aged 18 to 49. Each donor contributed plates that comprised three CD4 naive, three CD4 memory, two CD8 naive and one CD8 memory.

In replicate PCRs of sorted subsets, about 220 ng DNA, tens of thousands of T cell genomes, was used. Clones were read by immunoSEQ multiplex PCR, and TCRdb kept only the in-frame ones, dropping some. The sample holds about 2 million clones, about 95% seen once. Terminally differentiated effector memory CD45RA+ cells were left out of the naive CD8 fraction, which was CD45RO-negative and positively selected for CCR7. Overall study findings and caveats: Few donors restricted represented genetic and exposure-history diversity.

The sample comprised naive CD8+ T cells sorted from blood. This receptor was identified in a man younger than 35 in good health. The chain employs TRBV21-1 and TRBJ1-5; the table's D gene call, TRBD1, was not cross checked with the DNA. TRBV21-1 is reported as a pseudogene. CDR3 loop: CASSKARGTGCNQPQHF. The CDR3 bases are TGTGCCAGCAGCAAAGCCCGCGGGACAGGTTGTAATCAGCCCCAGCATTTT.